This entry describes one TCR beta chain. The protocol was immunoSEQ multiplex PCR, while the TCRdb copy is restricted to in-frame clones and leaves out a portion. The sample contains around 88,000 clones, roughly nine tenths of which appear only once. This sample was taken from a study of T cell changes during pregnancy in multiple sclerosis. This clonotype was sampled from a female donor with multiple sclerosis, enrolled in a pregnancy study. Sequenced material: peripheral blood, taken in the first trimester of pregnancy.

CDR3 amino acids: CASSRMTGFDSNQPQHF. CDR3 DNA sequence: TGTGCCAGCAGTAGAATGACAGGTTTTGATAGCAATCAGCCCCAGCATTTT. This chain links TRBV2 with TRBJ1-5; tentatively, D is TRBD1 (6 bases). This CDR3 spans 17 amino acids. In germline, CDR1 is SNHLY, CDR2 FYNNEI. V was clipped by 5 bases and J by 0 bases, with 17 bases between them.